This is a list of T cell receptor beta chains from one sample in a study of blood T cell repertoires in COVID-19. Data came from immunoSEQ multiplex PCR; TCRdb stores just in-frame clones and leaves some out. The table has over 110,000 clones, around 72% seen once. Material for sequencing was peripheral blood. The origin of the receptors is a woman aged 60-75 years with acute or convalescent COVID-19. Each CDR3 is given with its conserved first and last residue. The D gene is left open where the match is weak. Where a row states a size, it is once, few, many or the class of an expanded clone; other rows omit it.

j_gene,v_gene,abundance,d_gene,CDR3aa
TRBJ2-2,TRBV5-4,NA,TRBD2,CASSLGASGNTGELFF
TRBJ2-7,TRBV5-1,NA,NA,CASSLGQGSHEQYF
TRBJ2-1,TRBV28,NA,TRBD1,CASSPKPGQYNEQFF
TRBJ2-2,TRBV6-5,NA,TRBD2,CASSASGVTKELFF
TRBJ1-1,TRBV18,NA,NA,CASSEAVRTEAFF
TRBJ2-1,TRBV7-8,NA,TRBD2,CASSLGGRSYNEQFF
TRBJ2-2,TRBV9,NA,TRBD2,CASSPRLAGSLTGELFF
TRBJ2-5,TRBV19,NA,TRBD1,CASSITGQGHQETQYF
TRBJ2-1,TRBV24-1,NA,NA,CATSKDYYNEQFF
TRBJ2-3,TRBV7-8,NA,TRBD1,CASSLGAGGDTQYF
TRBJ2-1,TRBV19,NA,TRBD2,CASGDPGTSASNEQFF
TRBJ2-1,TRBV11-2,NA,TRBD2,CASSFVLAGGYNEQFF
TRBJ1-5,TRBV7-9,NA,NA,CASPFGRSSQPQHF
TRBJ2-4,TRBV5-1,NA,NA,CASSLKPNVAKNIQYF
TRBJ2-3,TRBV9,NA,TRBD1,CASSTRQGAGTDTQYF
TRBJ2-1,TRBV27,NA,TRBD2,CASSFRRTSGRTTYNEQFF
TRBJ1-2,TRBV7-8,NA,NA,CASSPHLGTSRGYTF
TRBJ1-1,TRBV19,few,NA,CASSIPEGVLSEAFF
TRBJ2-3,TRBV21-1,NA,NA,CASSILAGSADTQYF
TRBJ2-1,TRBV5-4,NA,TRBD2,CASSQSSGRPDNEQFF
TRBJ1-2,TRBV28,NA,TRBD1,CASSRPSGGYGYTF
TRBJ2-5,TRBV28,once,NA,CASSKETQYF
TRBJ1-5,TRBV19,few,TRBD1,CASSIDLGTGNQPQHF
TRBJ1-1,TRBV9,once,NA,CASSVGVMNTEAFF